This entry describes one T cell receptor beta chain. Per the original data handling: Reference gene primer amplification yielded estimated nucleated cell counts. Libraries were prepared by immunoSEQ multiplex PCR; TCRdb keeps only in-frame clonotypes and omits some of them. That table is the source of V, J and clone size, and D and trimming were worked out from the DNA. The sample has approximately 290,000 clones; 80% to 95% are singletons. V dropped 2 bases and J dropped 2 bases, with 9 bases sitting between them. The CDR3 is 14 residues long. Germline CDR1 and CDR2: MDHEN and SYDVKM. The sample belongs to a study of blood T cell repertoires in COVID-19.

The chain carries TRBV28 and TRBJ1-2, with D uncertain. The specimen was peripheral blood. The sequence came from a woman aged 25 to 39 with COVID-19, enrolled during active disease. CDR3 in amino acids: CASSLNAVNYGYTF. In nucleotides, the CDR3 is TGTGCCAGCAGTTTAAACGCGGTGAACTATGGCTACACCTTC.